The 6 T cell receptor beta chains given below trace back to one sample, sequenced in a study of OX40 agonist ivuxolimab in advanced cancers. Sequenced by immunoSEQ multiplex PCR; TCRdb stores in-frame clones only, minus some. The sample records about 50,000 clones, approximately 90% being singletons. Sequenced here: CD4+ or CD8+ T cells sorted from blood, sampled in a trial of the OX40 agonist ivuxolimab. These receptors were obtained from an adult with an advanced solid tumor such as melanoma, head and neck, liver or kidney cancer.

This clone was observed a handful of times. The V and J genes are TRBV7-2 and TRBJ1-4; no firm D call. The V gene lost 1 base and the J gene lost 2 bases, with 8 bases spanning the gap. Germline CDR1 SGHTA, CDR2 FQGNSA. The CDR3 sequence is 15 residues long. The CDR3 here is CASSLGALTNEKLFF. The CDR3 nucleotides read TGTGCCAGCAGCTTAGGGGCCTTGACTAATGAAAAACTGTTTTTT.

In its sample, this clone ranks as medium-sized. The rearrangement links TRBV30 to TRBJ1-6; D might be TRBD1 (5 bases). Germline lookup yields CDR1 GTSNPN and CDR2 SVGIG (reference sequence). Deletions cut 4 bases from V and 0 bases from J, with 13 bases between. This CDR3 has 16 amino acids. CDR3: CAWKGRESSYNSPLHF. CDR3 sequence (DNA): TGTGCCTGGAAGGGCAGGGAAAGCTCCTATAATTCACCCCTCCACTTT. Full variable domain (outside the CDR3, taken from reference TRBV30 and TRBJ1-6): SQTIHQWPATLVQPVGSPLSLECTVEGTSNPNLYWYRQAAGRGLQLLFYSVGIGQISSEVPQNLSASRPQDRQFILSSKKLLLSDSGFYLCAWKGRESSYNSPLHFGNGTRLTVT.

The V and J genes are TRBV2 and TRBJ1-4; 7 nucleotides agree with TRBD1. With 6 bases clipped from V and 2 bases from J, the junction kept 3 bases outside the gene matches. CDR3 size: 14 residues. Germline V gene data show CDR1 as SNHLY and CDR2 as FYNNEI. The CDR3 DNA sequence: TGTGCCAGCAGGGAACAGGGGACTAATGAAAAACTGTTTTTT. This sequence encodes CASREQGTNEKLFF.

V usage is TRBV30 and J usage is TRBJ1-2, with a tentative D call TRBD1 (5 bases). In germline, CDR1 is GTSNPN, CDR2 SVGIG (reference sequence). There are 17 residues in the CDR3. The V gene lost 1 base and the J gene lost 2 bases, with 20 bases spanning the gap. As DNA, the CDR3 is TGTGCCTGGAGTGGCCCGGACACGGGATTACCCAACTATGGCTACACCTTC. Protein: CAWSGPDTGLPNYGYTF.

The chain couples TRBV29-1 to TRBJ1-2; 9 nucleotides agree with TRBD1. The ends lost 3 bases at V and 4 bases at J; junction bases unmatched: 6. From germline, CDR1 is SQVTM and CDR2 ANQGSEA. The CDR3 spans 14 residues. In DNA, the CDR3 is TGCAGCGTTGAGGGACAGGGCCGGGGCTATGGCTACACCTTC. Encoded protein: CSVEGQGRGYGYTF.

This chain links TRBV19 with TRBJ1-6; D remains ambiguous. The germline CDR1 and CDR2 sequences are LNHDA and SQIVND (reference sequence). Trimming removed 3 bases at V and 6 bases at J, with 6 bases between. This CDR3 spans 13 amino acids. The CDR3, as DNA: TGTGCCAGTAGTATCATAGCTAATTCACCCCTCCACTTT. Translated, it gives CASSIIANSPLHF.